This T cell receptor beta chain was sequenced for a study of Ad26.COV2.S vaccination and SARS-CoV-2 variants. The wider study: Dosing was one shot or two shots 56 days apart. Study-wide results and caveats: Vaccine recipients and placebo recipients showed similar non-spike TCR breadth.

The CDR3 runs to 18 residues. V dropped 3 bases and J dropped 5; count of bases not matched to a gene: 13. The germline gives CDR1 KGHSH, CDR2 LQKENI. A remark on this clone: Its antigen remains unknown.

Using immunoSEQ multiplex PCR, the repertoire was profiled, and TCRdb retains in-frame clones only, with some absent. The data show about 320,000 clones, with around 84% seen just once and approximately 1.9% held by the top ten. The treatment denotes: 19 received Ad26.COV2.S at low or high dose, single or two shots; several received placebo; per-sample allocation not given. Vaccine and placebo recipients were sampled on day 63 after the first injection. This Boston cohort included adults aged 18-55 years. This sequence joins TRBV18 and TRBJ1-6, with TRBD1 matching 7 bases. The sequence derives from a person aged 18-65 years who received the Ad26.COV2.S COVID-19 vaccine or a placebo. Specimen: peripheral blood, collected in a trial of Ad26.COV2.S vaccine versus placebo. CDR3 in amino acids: CASSPLRLWDSNNSPLHF. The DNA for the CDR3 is TGTGCCAGCTCACCTCTGAGATTATGGGACAGCAATAATTCACCCCTCCACTTT. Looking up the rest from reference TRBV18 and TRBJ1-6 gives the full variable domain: NAGVMQNPRHLVRRRGQEARLRCSPMKGHSHVYWYRQLPEEGLKFMVYLQKENIIDESGMPKERFSAEFPKEGPSILRIQQVVRGDSAAYFCASSPLRLWDSNNSPLHFGNGTRLTVT.